This TCR beta chain is drawn from a study of T cells after yellow fever vaccination. Across the whole study: SMART-Seq v4 Ultra Low Input served to prepare low-cell-number fractions. General study results and limits: There was a possibility that FACS-sorted repertoires contained abundant clonotypes contaminating from the bulk population. Most primary-vaccination clones reappeared after the booster (approximately 95% CD4, around 88% CD8).

This clonotype was seen many times. Its specificity is unknown. Germline V gene sequence: CDR1 MGHRA, CDR2 YSYEKL. This CDR3 has 12 residues. Trimming removed 3 bases at V and 11 bases at J, with 13 bases between. Conversion of TCR transcripts into cDNA relied on 5'RACE template switching, which added a universal primer site and UMIs. TCRdb re-derived calls from the 5' RACE reads in MiXCR, one entry per CDR3 protein. This table holds about 74,000 distinct CDR3 sequences, approximately 7.7% found once. This chain joins TRBV4-1 and TRBJ1-1; TRBD1 is a possible D gene (5 bases). This sequence originates from a man between 18 and 29 years old who received the YFV17D yellow fever vaccine. Source: CD8+ T cells sorted from PBMCs, taken more than 4 days after the first yellow fever vaccination. CDR3: CASSQTAEAAFF. For the CDR3, the DNA is TGCGCCAGCAGCCAGACAGCTGAGGCCGCTTTCTTT.